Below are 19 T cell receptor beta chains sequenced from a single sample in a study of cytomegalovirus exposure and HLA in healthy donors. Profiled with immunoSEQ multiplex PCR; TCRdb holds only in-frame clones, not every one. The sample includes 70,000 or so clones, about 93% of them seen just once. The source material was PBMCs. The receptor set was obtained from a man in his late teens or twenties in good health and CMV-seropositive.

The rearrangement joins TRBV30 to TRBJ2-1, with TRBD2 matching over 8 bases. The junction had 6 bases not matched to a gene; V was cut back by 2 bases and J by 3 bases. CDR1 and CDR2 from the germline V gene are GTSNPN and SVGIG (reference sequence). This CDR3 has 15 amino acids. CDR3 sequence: CAWSLTSGYYNEQFF. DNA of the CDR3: TGTGCCTGGAGTTTAACTAGCGGTTACTACAATGAGCAGTTCTTC.

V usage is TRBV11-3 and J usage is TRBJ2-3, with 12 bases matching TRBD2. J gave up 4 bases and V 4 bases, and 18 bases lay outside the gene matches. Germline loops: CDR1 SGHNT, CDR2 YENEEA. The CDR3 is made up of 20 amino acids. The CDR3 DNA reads TGTGCCAGCAGCTCCCGCACGACTAGCGGGAGCGGTAGATCTGCAGATACGCAGTATTTT. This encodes CASSSRTTSGSGRSADTQYF. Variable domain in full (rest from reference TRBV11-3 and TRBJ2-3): EAGVVQSPRYKIIEKKQPVAFWCNPISGHNTLYWYLQNLGQGPELLIRYENEEAVDDSQLPKDRFSAERLKGVDSTLKIQPAELGDSAVYLCASSSRTTSGSGRSADTQYFGPGTRLTVL.

CDR3 DNA: TGCGCCAGCAGCCCCCACGGGACAGGGATCACTGAAGCTTTCTTT. Amino acid sequence: CASSPHGTGITEAFF. This rearrangement joins TRBV4-1 to TRBJ1-1; TRBD1 matches 9 bases. The germline CDR1 and CDR2 sequences are MGHRA and YSYEKL. The CDR3 contains 15 residues. Germline trimming cut 4 bases from V and 4 bases from J; bases unmatched to any gene: 7.

The CDR3 bases are TGCGCCAGCAGTCCCGTGAGCGGGGACAGGTGGGGCGGGAATAGCTACGAGCAGTACTTC. It is translated as CASSPVSGDRWGGNSYEQYF. The gene calls are TRBV23-1 and TRBJ2-7; D is possibly TRBD1 (8 bases). TRBV23-1 is given ORF status, its function remaining uncertain. CDR3 length equals 20 residues. Trimming removed 4 bases from V and 3 bases from J, with 31 bases in between.

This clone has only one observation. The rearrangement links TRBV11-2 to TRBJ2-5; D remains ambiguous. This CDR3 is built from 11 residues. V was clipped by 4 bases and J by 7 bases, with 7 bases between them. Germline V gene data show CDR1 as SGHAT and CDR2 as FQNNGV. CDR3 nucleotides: TGTGCCAGCAGCTCCGATAGGACCCAGTACTTC. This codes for CASSSDRTQYF.

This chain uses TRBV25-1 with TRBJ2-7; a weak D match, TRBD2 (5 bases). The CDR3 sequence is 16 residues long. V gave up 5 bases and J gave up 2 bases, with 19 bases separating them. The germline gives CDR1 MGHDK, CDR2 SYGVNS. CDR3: CASSYYQRDPTYEQYF. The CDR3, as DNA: TGTGCCAGCAGTTACTACCAACGGGATCCAACCTACGAGCAGTACTTC.

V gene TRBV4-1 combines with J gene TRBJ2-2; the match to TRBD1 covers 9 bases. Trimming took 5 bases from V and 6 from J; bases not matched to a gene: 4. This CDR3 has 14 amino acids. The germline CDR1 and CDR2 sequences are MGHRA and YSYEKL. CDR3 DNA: TGCGCCAGCAGCTTCGGGACAGGGCCCGGGGAGCTGTTTTTT. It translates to CASSFGTGPGELFF.

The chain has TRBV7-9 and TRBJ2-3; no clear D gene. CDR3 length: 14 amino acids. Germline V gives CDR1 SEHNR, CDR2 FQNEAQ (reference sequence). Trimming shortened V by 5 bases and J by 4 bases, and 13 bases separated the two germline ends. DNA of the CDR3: TGTGCCAGCAGCGTGGGCTCCCGACCAGATACGCAGTATTTT. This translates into CASSVGSRPDTQYF.

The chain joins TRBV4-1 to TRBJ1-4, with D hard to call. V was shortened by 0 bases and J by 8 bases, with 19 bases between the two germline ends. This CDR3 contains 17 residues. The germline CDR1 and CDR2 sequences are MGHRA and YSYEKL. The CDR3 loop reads CASSQEGSQDVREKLFF. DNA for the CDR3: TGCGCCAGCAGCCAAGAAGGGAGTCAGGATGTTCGGGAAAAACTGTTTTTT.

The CDR3 sequence: CASSVKRGHTNTGELFF. CDR3 nucleotide sequence: TGTGCCAGCAGCGTAAAAAGGGGACATACGAACACCGGGGAGCTGTTTTTT. The chain uses TRBV9 and TRBJ2-2, with a possible D match to TRBD1 (6 bases). With 1 base removed from V and 0 bases from J, the gap between germline ends came to 13 bases. Per germline, CDR1 SGDLS and CDR2 YYNGEE. The CDR3 loop spans 17 amino acids. Full variable domain (remainder filled in from reference TRBV9 and TRBJ2-2): DSGVTQTPKHLITATGQRVTLRCSPRSGDLSVYWYQQSLDQGLQFLIQYYNGEERAKGNILERFSAQQFPDLHSELNLSSLELGDSALYFCASSVKRGHTNTGELFFGEGSRLTVL.

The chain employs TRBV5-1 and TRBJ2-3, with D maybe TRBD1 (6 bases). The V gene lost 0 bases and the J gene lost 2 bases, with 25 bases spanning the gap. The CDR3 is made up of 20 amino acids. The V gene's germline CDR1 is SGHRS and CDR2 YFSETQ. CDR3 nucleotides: TGCGCCAGCAGCTTGGCCTTTTTTAGGACAGAGCGTCATTTCACAGATACGCAGTATTTT. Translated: CASSLAFFRTERHFTDTQYF. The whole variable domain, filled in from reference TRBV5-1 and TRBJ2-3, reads KAGVTQTPRYLIKTRGQQVTLSCSPISGHRSVSWYQQTPGQGLQFLFEYFSETQRNKGNFPGRFSGRQFSNSRSEMNVSTLELGDSALYLCASSLAFFRTERHFTDTQYFGPGTRLTVL.

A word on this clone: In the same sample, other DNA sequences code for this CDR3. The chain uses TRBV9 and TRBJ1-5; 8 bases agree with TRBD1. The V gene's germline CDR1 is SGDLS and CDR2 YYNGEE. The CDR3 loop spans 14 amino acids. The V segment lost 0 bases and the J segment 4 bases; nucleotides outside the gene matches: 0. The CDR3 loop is CASSVGQGNQPQHF. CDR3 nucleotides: TGTGCCAGCAGCGTAGGACAGGGGAATCAGCCCCAGCATTTT.

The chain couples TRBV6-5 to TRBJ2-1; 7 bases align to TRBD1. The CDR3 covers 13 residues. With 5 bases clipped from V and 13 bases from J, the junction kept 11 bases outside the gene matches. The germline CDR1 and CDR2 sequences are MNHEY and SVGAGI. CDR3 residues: CASSEGAGAGQFF. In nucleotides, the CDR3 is TGTGCCAGCAGTGAGGGGGCAGGGGCAGGTCAGTTCTTC.

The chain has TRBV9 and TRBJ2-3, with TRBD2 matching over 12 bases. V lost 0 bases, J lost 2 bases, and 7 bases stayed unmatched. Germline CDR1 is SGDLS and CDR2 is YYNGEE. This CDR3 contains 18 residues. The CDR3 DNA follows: TGTGCCAGCAGCGTAGGACTAGCGGGAGCCTCTTCCACAGATACGCAGTATTTT. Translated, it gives CASSVGLAGASSTDTQYF.

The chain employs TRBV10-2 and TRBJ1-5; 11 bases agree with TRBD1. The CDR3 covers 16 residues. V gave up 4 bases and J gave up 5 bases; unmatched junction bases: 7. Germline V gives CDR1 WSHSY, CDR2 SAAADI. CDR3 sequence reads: CASSGTGGLKDQPQHF. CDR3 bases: TGCGCCAGCAGTGGGACAGGGGGCTTGAAAGATCAGCCCCAGCATTTT.

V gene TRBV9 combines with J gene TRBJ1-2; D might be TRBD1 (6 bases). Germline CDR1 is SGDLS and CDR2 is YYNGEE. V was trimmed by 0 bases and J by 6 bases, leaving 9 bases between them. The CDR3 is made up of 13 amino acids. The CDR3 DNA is TGTGCCAGCAGCGTAGTGGCAGGGGATGGCTACACCTTC. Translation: CASSVVAGDGYTF.

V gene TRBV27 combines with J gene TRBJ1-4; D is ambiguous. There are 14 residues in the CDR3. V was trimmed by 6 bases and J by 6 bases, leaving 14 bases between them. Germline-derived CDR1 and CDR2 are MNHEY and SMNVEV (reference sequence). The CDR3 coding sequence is TGTGCCAGCAGACCACCACAGAGGGATGAAAAACTGTTTTTT. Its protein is CASRPPQRDEKLFF.

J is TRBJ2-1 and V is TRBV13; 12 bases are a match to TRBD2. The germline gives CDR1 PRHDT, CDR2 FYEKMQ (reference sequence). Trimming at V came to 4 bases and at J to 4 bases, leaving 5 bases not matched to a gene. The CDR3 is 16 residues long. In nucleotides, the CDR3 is TGTGCCAGCAGCTCGACCGGGACTAGCGGGTACAATGAGCAGTTCTTC. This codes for CASSSTGTSGYNEQFF.

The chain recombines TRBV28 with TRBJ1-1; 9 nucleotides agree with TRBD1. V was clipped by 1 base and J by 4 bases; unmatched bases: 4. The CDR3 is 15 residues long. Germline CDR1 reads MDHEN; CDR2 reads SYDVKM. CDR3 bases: TGTGCCAGCAGTTTATCAGGGACAGGGTCCACTGAAGCTTTCTTT. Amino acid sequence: CASSLSGTGSTEAFF.